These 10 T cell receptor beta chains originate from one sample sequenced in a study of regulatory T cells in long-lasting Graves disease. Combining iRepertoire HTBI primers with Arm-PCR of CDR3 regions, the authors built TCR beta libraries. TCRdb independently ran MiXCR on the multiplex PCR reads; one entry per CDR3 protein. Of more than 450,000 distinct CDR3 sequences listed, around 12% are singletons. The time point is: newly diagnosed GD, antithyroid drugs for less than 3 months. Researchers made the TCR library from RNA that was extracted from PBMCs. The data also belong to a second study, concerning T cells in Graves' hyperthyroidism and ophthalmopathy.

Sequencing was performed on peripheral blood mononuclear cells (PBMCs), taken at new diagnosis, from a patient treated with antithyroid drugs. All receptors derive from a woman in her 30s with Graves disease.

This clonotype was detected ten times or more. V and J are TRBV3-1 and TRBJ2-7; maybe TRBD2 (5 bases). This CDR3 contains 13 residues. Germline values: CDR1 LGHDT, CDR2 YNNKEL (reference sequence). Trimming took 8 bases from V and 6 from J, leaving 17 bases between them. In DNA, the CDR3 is TGTGCCAGCTGCCCTAGCTGGTTATGCGAGCAGTACTTC. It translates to CASCPSWLCEQYF.

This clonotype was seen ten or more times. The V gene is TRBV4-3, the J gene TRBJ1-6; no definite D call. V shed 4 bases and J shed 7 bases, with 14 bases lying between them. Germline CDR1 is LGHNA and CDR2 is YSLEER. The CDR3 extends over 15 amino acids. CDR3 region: CASSPEYPTNSPLHF. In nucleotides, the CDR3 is TGCGCCAGCAGCCCCGAGTATCCCACCAATTCACCCCTCCACTTT.

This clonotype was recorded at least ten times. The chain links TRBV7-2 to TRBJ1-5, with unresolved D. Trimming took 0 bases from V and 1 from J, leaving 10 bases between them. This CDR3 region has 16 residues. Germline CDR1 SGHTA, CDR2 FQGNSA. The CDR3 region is CASSLALTASNQPQHF. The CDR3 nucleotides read TGTGCCAGCAGCTTAGCGCTTACAGCGAGCAATCAGCCCCAGCATTTT. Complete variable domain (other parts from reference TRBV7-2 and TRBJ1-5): GAGVSQSPSNKVTEKGKDVELRCDPISGHTALYWYRQSLGQGLEFLIYFQGNSAPDKSGLPSDRFSAERTGGSVSTLTIQRTQQEDSAVYLCASSLALTASNQPQHFGDGTRLSIL.

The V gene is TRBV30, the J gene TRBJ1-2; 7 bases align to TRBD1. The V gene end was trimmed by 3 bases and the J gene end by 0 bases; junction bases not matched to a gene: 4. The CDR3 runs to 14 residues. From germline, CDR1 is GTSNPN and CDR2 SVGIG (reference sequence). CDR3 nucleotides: TGTGCCTGGAGCCAAACAGGGGCTAACTATGGCTACACCTTC. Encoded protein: CAWSQTGANYGYTF.

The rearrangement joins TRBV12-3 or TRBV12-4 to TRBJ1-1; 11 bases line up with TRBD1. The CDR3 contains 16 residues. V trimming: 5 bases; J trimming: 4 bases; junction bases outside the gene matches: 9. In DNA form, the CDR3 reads TGTGCCAGCAGTCGGACAGGGGGCGATAGGAGCACTGAAGCTTTCTTT. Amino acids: CASSRTGGDRSTEAFF.

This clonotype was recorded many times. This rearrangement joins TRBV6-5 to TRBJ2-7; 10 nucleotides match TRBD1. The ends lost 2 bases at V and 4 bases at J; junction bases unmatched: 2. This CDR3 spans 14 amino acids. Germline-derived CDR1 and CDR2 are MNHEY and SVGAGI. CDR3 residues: CASSYGDRGYEQYF. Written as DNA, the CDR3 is TGTGCCAGCAGTTACGGGGACAGGGGTTACGAGCAGTACTTC.

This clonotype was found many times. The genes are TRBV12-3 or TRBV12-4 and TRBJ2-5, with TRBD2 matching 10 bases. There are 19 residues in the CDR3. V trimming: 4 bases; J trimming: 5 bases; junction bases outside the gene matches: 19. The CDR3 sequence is CASSSYRGASGRWRETQYF. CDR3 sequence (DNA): TGTGCCAGCAGTTCCTACCGGGGGGCTAGCGGGAGATGGCGCGAGACCCAGTACTTC.

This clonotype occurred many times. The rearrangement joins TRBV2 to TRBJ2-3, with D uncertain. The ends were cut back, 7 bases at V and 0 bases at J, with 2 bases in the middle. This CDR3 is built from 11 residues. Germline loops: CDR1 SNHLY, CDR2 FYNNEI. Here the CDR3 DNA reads TGTGCCAGCATGAGCACAGATACGCAGTATTTT. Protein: CASMSTDTQYF.

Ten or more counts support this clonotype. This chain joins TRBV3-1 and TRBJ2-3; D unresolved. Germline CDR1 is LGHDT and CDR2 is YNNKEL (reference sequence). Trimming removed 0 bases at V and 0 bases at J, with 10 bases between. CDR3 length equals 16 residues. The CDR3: CASSQDRRLSTDTQYF. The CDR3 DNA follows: TGTGCCAGCAGCCAAGATCGACGGCTGAGCACAGATACGCAGTATTTT.

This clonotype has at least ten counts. The CDR3 DNA is TGTGCCAGCAGTTTTGGGGACCGACTCTCGGGGGGGCAGTTCTTC. Translating gives CASSFGDRLSGGQFF. The chain carries TRBV28 and TRBJ2-1, with 7 bases aligning to TRBD2. Unmatched junction bases numbered 14, after V lost 3 bases and J lost 12 bases. Germline V gene data show CDR1 as MDHEN and CDR2 as SYDVKM. This CDR3 comprises 15 residues.